Shown below are 28 T cell receptor beta chains from a single sample sequenced in a study of CD8 T cells in ankylosing spondylitis. MiXCR, run by TCRdb on the 5' RACE reads, gives a single entry per CDR3 protein. The sample lists approximately 250,000 distinct CDR3 sequences, around 8% seen once, with 4.5% to 5% in the top ten. Sequenced input: blood, either unsorted or a sorted T cell fraction (not recorded which). Receptors were obtained from a female donor with ankylosing spondylitis or in good health (not recorded which).

The sample holds many counts of this clonotype. The V and J genes are TRBV29-1 and TRBJ2-1; D unclear. Trimming removed 8 bases from V and 4 bases from J, with 15 bases in between. This CDR3 is built from 13 residues. The germline CDR1 and CDR2 sequences are SQVTM and ANQGSEA. In DNA, the CDR3 is TGCAGCCCGGCCTTGGCCCCATACAATGAGCAGTTCTTC. This encodes CSPALAPYNEQFF.

The gene calls are TRBV20-1 and TRBJ2-5, with 11 bases identical to TRBD2. The CDR3 covers 13 residues. The germline CDR1 and CDR2 sequences are DFQATT and SNEGSKA (reference sequence). V gave up 8 bases and J gave up 9 bases; unmatched junction bases: 11. The CDR3 nucleotides are TGCAGTCCCCTGGTAGCGGGAGGGCCGGCCCAGTACTTC. It codes for CSPLVAGGPAQYF.

This clonotype was counted only a few times. The V call is TRBV7-2, the J call TRBJ2-1; D gene ambiguous. Germline CDR1 and CDR2: SGHTA and FQGNSA. The CDR3 has 15 residues. Trimming took off 2 bases at V and 7 bases at J, with 15 bases between the two ends. CDR3 residues: CASSLTLAWLNEQFF. CDR3 DNA: TGTGCCAGCAGCTTAACGTTAGCATGGTTAAATGAGCAGTTCTTC.

This rearrangement joins TRBV7-2 to TRBJ2-3; D is uncertain. Trimming left V 1 base short and J 3 bases short, with 17 bases between. CDR1 SGHTA and CDR2 FQGNSA come from the germline V gene. The CDR3 is 17 residues long. The CDR3 coding sequence is TGTGCCAGCAGCTTAGGGGGTCGGGCTAGTGGAACAGATACGCAGTATTTT. It specifies CASSLGGRASGTDTQYF.

Ten or more counts support this clonotype. CDR3 sequence: CASSRGGHGELFF. The CDR3 nucleotides read TGTGCCAGCAGTAGAGGGGGCCACGGGGAGCTGTTTTTT. This chain joins TRBV6-1 and TRBJ2-2; 7 nucleotides match TRBD1. After removal of 5 bases from V and 7 bases from J, the junction contained 4 bases not matched to a gene. The CDR3 has 13 amino acids. Germline lookup yields CDR1 MNHNS and CDR2 SASEGT.

This clonotype has a count of ten or more. The V gene is TRBV7-2, the J gene TRBJ2-7; 7 bases map to TRBD2. The CDR3 runs to 14 residues. Germline CDR1 reads SGHTA; CDR2 reads FQGNSA. V lost 2 bases, J lost 5 bases, and 6 bases stayed unmatched. CDR3 in DNA: TGTGCCAGCAGCTTACGGGGGAGGGACGACGAGCAGTACTTC. It translates to CASSLRGRDDEQYF.

Many counts were recorded for this clonotype. This CDR3 is CATSAASGENTEAFF. In DNA, the CDR3 is TGTGCCACCAGTGCAGCCTCCGGGGAGAACACTGAAGCTTTCTTT. J is TRBJ1-1 and V is TRBV24-1; D is ambiguous. Between the trimmed V and J ends, which lost 5 bases and 1 base, there was a span of 13 bases. Germline assignment: CDR1 KGHDR and CDR2 SFDVKD. This CDR3 has 15 residues.

This clonotype was seen only a few times. The chain links TRBV11-2 to TRBJ2-1; 11 bases match TRBD1. Germline V gives CDR1 SGHAT, CDR2 FQNNGV. This CDR3 has 15 amino acids. J was trimmed by 7 bases and V by 6 bases; bases with no gene match: 8. This CDR3 is CASSWSGTGGNEQFF. DNA of the CDR3: TGTGCCAGCAGTTGGTCCGGGACAGGGGGGAATGAGCAGTTCTTC.

This clonotype was seen many times. J is TRBJ2-7 and V is TRBV6-6; tentative D call: TRBD2 (5 bases). This CDR3 has 14 residues. The V gene lost 4 bases and the J gene lost 3 bases, with 13 bases spanning the gap. The germline V gene encodes CDR1 MNHNY and CDR2 SVGAGI (reference sequence). This chain's CDR3 is CASSSREGGYEQYF. CDR3 bases: TGTGCCAGCAGTTCCAGAGAAGGAGGCTACGAGCAGTACTTC.

Ten or more counts support this clonotype. This sequence joins TRBV12-3 or TRBV12-4 and TRBJ2-4; the D is unclear. The ends were cut back, 6 bases at V and 0 bases at J, with 12 bases in the middle. The CDR3 contains 15 residues. DNA of the CDR3: TGTGCCAGCAGCTCCCGGCAGTTAGCCAAAAACATTCAGTACTTC. Encoded protein: CASSSRQLAKNIQYF.

This clonotype showed up many times. The chain is built from TRBV6-2 or TRBV6-3 and TRBJ1-2; D is unresolved. The V gene lost 0 bases and the J gene lost 3 bases, with 8 bases spanning the gap. This CDR3 contains 14 residues. CDR1 MNHEY and CDR2 SVGEGT come from the germline V gene. As DNA, the CDR3 is TGTGCCAGCAGTTACTCCTGGTCGGACTATGGCTACACCTTC. It encodes CASSYSWSDYGYTF.

This clonotype was picked up many times. CDR3 loop: CASSGSQTGDQPQHF. The CDR3 nucleotides read TGTGCCAGTAGTGGATCACAGACAGGAGATCAGCCCCAGCATTTT. The chain joins TRBV19 to TRBJ1-5; D perhaps matches TRBD1 (6 bases). This CDR3 spans 15 amino acids. V lost 5 bases and J lost 5, with 16 bases in between. Germline V lookup: CDR1 LNHDA, CDR2 SQIVND (reference sequence). Combining the CDR3 with reference TRBV19 and TRBJ1-5 gives the whole variable domain DGGITQSPKYLFRKEGQNVTLSCEQNLNHDAMYWYRQDPGQGLRLIYYSQIVNDFQKGDIAEGYSVSREKKESFPLTVTSAQKNPTAFYLCASSGSQTGDQPQHFGDGTRLSIL.

This clonotype has just a few counts. V and J are TRBV7-3 and TRBJ2-1, with unresolved D. This CDR3 has 14 amino acids. Germline V gene sequence: CDR1 SGHTA, CDR2 FQGTGA. Trimming took 1 base from V and 6 from J, leaving 10 bases between them. The chain's CDR3 is CASSLSPLINEQFF. The CDR3 DNA reads TGTGCCAGCAGCTTAAGCCCGCTAATCAATGAGCAGTTCTTC.

This chain joins TRBV20-1 and TRBJ1-1, with TRBD1 identical over 7 bases. The CDR3 loop spans 13 amino acids. Germline values: CDR1 DFQATT, CDR2 SNEGSKA (reference sequence). V lost 2 bases, J lost 2 bases, and 2 bases stayed unmatched. The CDR3 reads CSARTGVNTEAFF. The CDR3, as DNA: TGCAGTGCTAGAACAGGGGTAAACACTGAAGCTTTCTTT.

This clonotype was seen at least ten times. The chain links TRBV12-3 or TRBV12-4 to TRBJ1-4, with TRBD1 matching 8 bases. The CDR3 runs 15 residues. V was pared by 5 bases and J by 7 bases, with 9 bases of the junction left unmatched. The CDR3 sequence: CASSLGQGVGEKLFF. The DNA of the CDR3 is TGTGCCAGCAGTCTAGGACAGGGCGTCGGTGAAAAACTGTTTTTT.

This clonotype was detected only a few times. This chain connects TRBV5-6 to TRBJ2-5; TRBD2 matches 7 bases. The V gene's germline CDR1 is SGHDT and CDR2 YYEEEE. The trim removed 2 bases at V and 9 bases at J, leaving 7 bases unmatched. The CDR3 consists of 13 residues. The CDR3: CASSFSGPPSQYF. CDR3 bases: TGTGCCAGCAGCTTTAGCGGGCCTCCGTCCCAGTACTTC.

This clonotype occurred many times. The genes are TRBV28 and TRBJ2-7, with 11 bases fitting TRBD2. The CDR3 loop spans 14 amino acids. Germline V gene lookup returns CDR1 MDHEN and CDR2 SYDVKM. The junction had 7 bases not matched to a gene; V was cut back by 7 bases and J by 5 bases. The CDR3 bases are TGTGCCAGCATTACTAGCGGGAGAAGTAACGAGCAGTACTTC. This sequence encodes CASITSGRSNEQYF.

This clonotype was seen more than once but under ten times. The chain is built from TRBV7-2 and TRBJ2-5; TRBD2 aligns across 7 bases. Per germline, CDR1 SGHTA and CDR2 FQGNSA. J gave up 1 base and V 7 bases, and 9 bases lay outside the gene matches. There are 15 residues in the CDR3. The CDR3 spells CASNGIAGSQETQYF. The CDR3 coding sequence is TGTGCCAGCAACGGGATAGCGGGTTCCCAAGAGACCCAGTACTTC.

Remarks on this clonotype: A much larger clone sits a single nucleotide away, making a read error possible. CDR3 protein: CVSSPQWGRKDEQFF. The CDR3 DNA is TGTGTCAGCAGCCCCCAATGGGGGAGAAAGGATGAGCAGTTCTTC. The J gene is TRBJ2-1, the V gene TRBV3-1; perhaps D is TRBD1 or TRBD2 (5 bases each). The CDR3 length is 15 residues. Germline V gives CDR1 LGHDT, CDR2 YNNKEL (reference sequence).

This clonotype came up many times. V usage is TRBV20-1 and J usage is TRBJ2-7, with D unresolved. Trimming left V 6 bases short and J 2 bases short, with 14 bases between. Germline V gene sequence: CDR1 DFQATT, CDR2 SNEGSKA (reference sequence). The length of the CDR3 is 13 residues. The CDR3 sequence is CSATKVLAYEQYF. DNA of the CDR3: TGCAGTGCCACTAAGGTGCTAGCCTACGAGCAGTACTTC.

The rearrangement uses TRBV4-3 and TRBJ1-4; 7 nucleotides match TRBD1. CDR3 length: 16 residues. Germline loops: CDR1 LGHNA, CDR2 YSLEER. V lost 4 bases and J lost 4; bases outside the gene matches: 9. CDR3: CASSLSGTAYNEKLFF. The CDR3 DNA reads TGCGCCAGCAGCCTTAGTGGGACAGCCTATAATGAAAAACTGTTTTTT.

This clonotype was counted at least ten times. This chain uses TRBV5-1 with TRBJ2-5; D is possibly TRBD2 (6 bases). There are 14 residues in the CDR3. CDR1 and CDR2 (germline): SGHRS, YFSETQ. Trimming removed 0 bases from V and 4 bases from J, with 10 bases in between. The CDR3 DNA reads TGCGCCAGCAGCTTGGGAAGGGGAGGAGAGACCCAGTACTTC. This codes for CASSLGRGGETQYF. The variable domain in full, completed from reference TRBV5-1 and TRBJ2-5, reads KAGVTQTPRYLIKTRGQQVTLSCSPISGHRSVSWYQQTPGQGLQFLFEYFSETQRNKGNFPGRFSGRQFSNSRSEMNVSTLELGDSALYLCASSLGRGGETQYFGPGTRLLVL.

In its sample, this clonotype was seen a few times. V gene TRBV11-1 combines with J gene TRBJ2-1; perhaps TRBD2 as D (6 bases). CDR3 length equals 16 residues. Germline V gene lookup returns CDR1 SGHAT and CDR2 FQDESV (reference sequence). Deletions cut 0 bases from V and 5 bases from J, with 14 bases between. The CDR3 loop reads CASSLALGAGHNEQFF. The DNA for the CDR3 is TGTGCCAGCAGCTTAGCCCTCGGGGCGGGGCACAATGAGCAGTTCTTC.

This clonotype was seen at least ten times. The chain employs TRBV5-6 and TRBJ2-3, with 13 bases matching TRBD2. Trimming took 0 bases from V and 5 from J; bases not matched to a gene: 6. Germline assignment: CDR1 SGHDT and CDR2 YYEEEE. CDR3 size: 17 residues. The CDR3 loop reads CASSLGWTSGSGDTQYF. The CDR3 DNA sequence: TGTGCCAGCAGCTTGGGGTGGACTAGCGGGAGTGGAGATACGCAGTATTTT. The variable domain in full, completed from reference TRBV5-6 and TRBJ2-3, reads DAGVTQSPTHLIKTRGQQVTLRCSPKSGHDTVSWYQQALGQGPQFIFQYYEEEERQRGNFPDRFSGHQFPNYSSELNVNALLLGDSALYLCASSLGWTSGSGDTQYFGPGTRLTVL.

V gene TRBV20-1 combines with J gene TRBJ1-1; TRBD1 matches at 11 bases. CDR1 and CDR2 (germline): DFQATT, SNEGSKA (reference sequence). The CDR3 is 15 amino acids. After removal of 5 bases from V and 3 bases from J, the junction contained 8 bases not matched to a gene. This chain's CDR3 is CSAPGQGALDTEAFF. The DNA for the CDR3 is TGCAGTGCTCCCGGACAGGGGGCGCTTGACACTGAAGCTTTCTTT.

The sample holds a few counts of this clonotype. Written as DNA, the CDR3 is TGTGCCAGCAGCTTAGGGACTAGCGGGAGGGTCCTGTTCTTC. This encodes CASSLGTSGRVLFF. The chain uses TRBV11-2 and TRBJ2-1, with TRBD2 matching 15 bases. V lost 1 base to trimming and J lost 15 bases; unmatched junction nucleotides: 4. Germline V gene lookup returns CDR1 SGHAT and CDR2 FQNNGV. The CDR3 totals 14 residues.

In this sample, this clonotype turned up many times. The V call is TRBV20-1, the J call TRBJ1-2; D call uncertain. Germline CDR1 is DFQATT and CDR2 is SNEGSKA (reference sequence). This CDR3 has 13 amino acids. Trimming cost V 6 bases and J 8 bases, with 19 bases left between them. In DNA, the CDR3 is TGCAGTGCGCCCGCCGGAGGCGGCTTGGGCTACACCTTC. It codes for CSAPAGGGLGYTF.

This clonotype was counted ten times or more. This sequence joins TRBV20-1 and TRBJ2-1; 9 nucleotides match TRBD2. The trim removed 7 bases at V and 9 bases at J, leaving 4 bases unmatched. The CDR3 is made up of 11 amino acids. Germline CDR1 DFQATT, CDR2 SNEGSKA (reference sequence). CDR3 nucleotides: TGCAGTGTGCTAGCGGGACGTGAGCAGTTCTTC. It yields the protein CSVLAGREQFF.